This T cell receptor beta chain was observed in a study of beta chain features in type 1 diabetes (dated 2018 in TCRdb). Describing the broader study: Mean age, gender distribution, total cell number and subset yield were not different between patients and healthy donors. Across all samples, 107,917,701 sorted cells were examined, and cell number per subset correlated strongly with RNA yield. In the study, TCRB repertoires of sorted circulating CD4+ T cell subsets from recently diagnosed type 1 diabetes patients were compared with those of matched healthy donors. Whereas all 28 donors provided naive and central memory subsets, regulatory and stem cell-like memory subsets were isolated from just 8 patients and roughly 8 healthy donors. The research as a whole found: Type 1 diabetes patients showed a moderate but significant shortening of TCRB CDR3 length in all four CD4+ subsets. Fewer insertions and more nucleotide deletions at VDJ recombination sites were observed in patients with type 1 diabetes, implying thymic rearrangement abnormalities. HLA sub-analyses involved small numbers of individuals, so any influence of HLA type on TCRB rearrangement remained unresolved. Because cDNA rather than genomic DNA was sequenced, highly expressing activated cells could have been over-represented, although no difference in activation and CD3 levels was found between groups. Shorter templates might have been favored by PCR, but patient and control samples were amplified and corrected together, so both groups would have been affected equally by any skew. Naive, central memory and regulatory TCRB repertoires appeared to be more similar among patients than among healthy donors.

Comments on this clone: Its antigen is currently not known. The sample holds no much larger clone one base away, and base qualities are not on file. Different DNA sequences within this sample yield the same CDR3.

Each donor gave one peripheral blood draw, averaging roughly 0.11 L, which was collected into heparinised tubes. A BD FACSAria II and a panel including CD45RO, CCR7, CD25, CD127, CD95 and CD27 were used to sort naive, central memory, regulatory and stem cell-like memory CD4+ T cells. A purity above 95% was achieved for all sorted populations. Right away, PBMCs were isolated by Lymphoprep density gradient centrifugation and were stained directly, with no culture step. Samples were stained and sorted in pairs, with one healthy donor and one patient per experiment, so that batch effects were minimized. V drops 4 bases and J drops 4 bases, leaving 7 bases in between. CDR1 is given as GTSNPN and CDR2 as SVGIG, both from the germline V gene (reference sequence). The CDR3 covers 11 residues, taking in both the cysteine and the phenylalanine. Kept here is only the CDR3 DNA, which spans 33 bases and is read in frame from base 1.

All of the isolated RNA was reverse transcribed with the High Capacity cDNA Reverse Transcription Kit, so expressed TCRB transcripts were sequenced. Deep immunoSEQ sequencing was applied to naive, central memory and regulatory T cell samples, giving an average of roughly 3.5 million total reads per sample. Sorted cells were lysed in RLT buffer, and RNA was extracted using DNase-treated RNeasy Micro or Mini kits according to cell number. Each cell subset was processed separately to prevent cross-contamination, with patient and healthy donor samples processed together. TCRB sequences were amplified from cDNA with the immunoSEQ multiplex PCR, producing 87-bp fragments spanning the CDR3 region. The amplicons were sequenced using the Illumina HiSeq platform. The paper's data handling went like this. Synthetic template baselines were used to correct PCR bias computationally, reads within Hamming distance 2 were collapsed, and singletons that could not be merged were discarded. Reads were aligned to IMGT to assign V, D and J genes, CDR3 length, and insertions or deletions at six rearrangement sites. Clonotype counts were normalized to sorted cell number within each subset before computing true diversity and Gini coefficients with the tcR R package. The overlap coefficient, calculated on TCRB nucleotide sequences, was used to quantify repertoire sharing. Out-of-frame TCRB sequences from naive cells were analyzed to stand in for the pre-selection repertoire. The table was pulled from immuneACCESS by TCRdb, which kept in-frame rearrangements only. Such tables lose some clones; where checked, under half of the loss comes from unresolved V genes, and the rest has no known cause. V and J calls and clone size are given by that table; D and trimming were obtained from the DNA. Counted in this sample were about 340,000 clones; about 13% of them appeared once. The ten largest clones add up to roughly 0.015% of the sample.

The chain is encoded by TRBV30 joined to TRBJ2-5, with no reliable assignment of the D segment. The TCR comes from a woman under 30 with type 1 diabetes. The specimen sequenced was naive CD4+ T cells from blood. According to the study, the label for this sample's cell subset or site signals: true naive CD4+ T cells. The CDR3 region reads CAWTGGETQYF. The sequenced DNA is TGTGCCTGGACCGGCGGAGAGACCCAGTACTTC.